This T cell receptor beta chain was documented in a study of T cells expressing NK-cell markers. About the research overall: Cells sorted as CD3+CD56+NKG2C+, CD3+CD56+NKG2C- and CD3+CD56-NKG2C+ T cells supplied the TCR beta repertoires. The eight sequenced donors comprised seven who were HCMV-seropositive and one who was seronegative. Notes on the study in general: These clonotypes also led the CD3+CD56-NKG2C+ fraction in a few donors.

TCRdb re-called the 5' RACE reads, yielding one record per CDR3 amino acid sequence without DNA. The sample's table shows a few hundred thousand distinct CDR3 sequences. The CDR3 runs 14 residues. Germline V lookup: CDR1 SEHNR, CDR2 FQNEAQ (reference sequence). On this clonotype itself: What it binds is not known.

The sequenced material came from blood T cells: a sorted CD56 or NKG2C T cell subset, CD4+ or CD8+ T cells, or bulk PBMC T cells (not recorded which). The V call is TRBV7-9, the J call TRBJ1-2. The sequence derives from a man aged 18-70 years in good health. The CDR3 sequence: CASSLQRFNYGYTF.